Below are 32 T cell receptor beta chains sequenced from a single sample in a study of patients and donors after allogeneic stem cell transplantation. TCRdb re-derived calls from the RT-PCR reads in MiXCR, one entry per CDR3 protein. Among tens of thousands of distinct CDR3 sequences listed, just under 5% were seen once. The sample was blood, either unsorted or a sorted T cell fraction (not recorded which). These receptors all come from a human donor who was either an allogeneic HSCT recipient or a stem cell or donor lymphocyte infusion donor (not recorded which). It is not recorded whose cells these are; they may come from a transplant donor.

In this sample, this clonotype turned up many times. The V gene is TRBV10-3, the J gene TRBJ1-2, with a weak D call TRBD1 (6 bases). From germline, CDR1 is ENHRY and CDR2 SYGVKD. The V and J ends lost 6 bases and 2 bases respectively, with 13 bases between them. This CDR3 region has 14 residues. CDR3 residues: CAIREDRKNYGYTF. CDR3 bases: TGTGCCATCAGGGAGGACAGAAAAAACTATGGCTACACCTTC.

This chain uses TRBV20-1 with TRBJ2-3, with D unclear. This CDR3 spans 16 amino acids. Per germline, CDR1 DFQATT and CDR2 SNEGSKA (reference sequence). Trimming took off 4 bases at V and 6 bases at J, with 23 bases between the two ends. The CDR3 DNA is TGCAGTGCTACCGAGCCCCCCTTCTTGGGTTCCGATACGCAGTATTTT. It codes for CSATEPPFLGSDTQYF.

This clonotype has a count of ten or more. The chain recombines TRBV20-1 with TRBJ1-5, with 8 bases identical to TRBD1. There are 13 residues in the CDR3. CDR1 is DFQATT and CDR2 is SNEGSKA in the germline V gene (reference sequence). V lost 5 bases to trimming and J lost 6 bases; unmatched junction nucleotides: 6. CDR3 bases: TGCAGTGCTGCGGACAGGGAGAGTCAGCCCCAGCATTTT. Encoded protein: CSAADRESQPQHF.

The table lists this clonotype with many counts. The chain carries TRBV5-1 and TRBJ2-3; TRBD2 agrees at 8 bases. CDR3 length: 16 residues. Germline V lookup: CDR1 SGHRS, CDR2 YFSETQ. V was pared by 0 bases and J by 1 base, with 4 bases of the junction left unmatched. The CDR3 here is CASSLGRGGGTDTQYF. The CDR3 DNA sequence: TGCGCCAGCAGCTTGGGCCGGGGGGGCGGCACAGATACGCAGTATTTT.

This clonotype has ten or more counts. This rearrangement joins TRBV5-1 to TRBJ2-1, with D tentatively TRBD1 (6 bases). Between the trimmed V and J ends, which lost 4 bases and 12 bases, there was a span of 20 bases. CDR1 and CDR2 from the germline V gene are SGHRS and YFSETQ. This CDR3 comprises 14 residues. DNA of the CDR3: TGCGCCAGCAGCGTGACAGGAGATGGAATTGGGCAGTTCTTC. Amino acid sequence: CASSVTGDGIGQFF.

In this sample, this clonotype turned up many times. The V gene is TRBV19, the J gene TRBJ1-1; D unresolved. V was pared by 4 bases and J by 1 base, with 13 bases between. Germline V gene sequence: CDR1 LNHDA, CDR2 SQIVND (reference sequence). This CDR3 is 15 amino acids long. The chain's CDR3 is CASSRSGPGNTEAFF. The DNA of the CDR3 is TGTGCCAGTAGTAGATCCGGTCCCGGGAACACTGAAGCTTTCTTT.

This clonotype was seen a handful of times. Possible read error: a much larger clone is one base away. The genes are TRBV7-9 and TRBJ2-7; 14 bases line up with TRBD2. The CDR3 contains 14 residues. CDR1 and CDR2 (germline): SEHNR, FQNEAQ (reference sequence). The CDR3 coding sequence is TGTGCCGGCAGCTTTGGACTAGCGGGAGGCGAGCAGTACTTC. This codes for CAGSFGLAGGEQYF.

This clonotype has at least ten counts. The chain is built from TRBV5-1 and TRBJ2-2; 11 nucleotides match TRBD2. This CDR3 is built from 16 residues. CDR1 SGHRS and CDR2 YFSETQ come from the germline V gene. J lost 6 bases, V lost 4 bases, and 8 bases had no gene match. CDR3 protein: CASSLTSGSPAGELFF. The CDR3 coding sequence is TGCGCCAGCAGCCTTACTAGCGGGAGCCCCGCCGGGGAGCTGTTTTTT.

This clonotype occurred a few times. The CDR3 here is CASSPFRGDNEQFF. The CDR3 DNA reads as TGTGCCAGCTCACCATTTCGGGGAGACAATGAGCAGTTCTTC. The J gene is TRBJ2-1, the V gene TRBV18, with D maybe TRBD2 (5 bases). This CDR3 has 14 amino acids. Trimming left V 2 bases short and J 5 bases short, with 10 bases between. The V gene's germline CDR1 is KGHSH and CDR2 LQKENI.

This clonotype occurred a few times. The chain couples TRBV18 to TRBJ2-7; D remains ambiguous. CDR3 length: 12 amino acids. The V gene lost 0 bases and the J gene lost 7 bases, with 7 bases spanning the gap. Germline CDR1 KGHSH, CDR2 LQKENI. CDR3 sequence: CASSPPASEQYF. The CDR3 nucleotides read TGTGCCAGCTCACCACCGGCGTCGGAGCAGTACTTC.

This clonotype was counted many times. This chain uses TRBV2 with TRBJ2-7, with D hard to call. V lost 1 base and J lost 5, with 15 bases in between. This CDR3 has 15 amino acids. Germline V lookup: CDR1 SNHLY, CDR2 FYNNEI. DNA for the CDR3: TGTGCCAGCAGTGAAGTAACTCCAAAAGTCGACGAGCAGTACTTC. Translation: CASSEVTPKVDEQYF.

There are a few counts of this clonotype. The chain couples TRBV5-6 to TRBJ2-7; TRBD1 might be the D (5 bases). Germline V gives CDR1 SGHDT, CDR2 YYEEEE. Between the trimmed V and J ends, which lost 4 bases and 2 bases, there was a span of 16 bases. This CDR3 is built from 15 residues. DNA of the CDR3: TGTGCCAGCAGCCCTGACTTGGGGCCCACCTACGAGCAGTACTTC. Amino acid sequence: CASSPDLGPTYEQYF.

The sample holds many counts of this clonotype. The chain joins TRBV2 to TRBJ2-2; D tentatively reads TRBD1 or TRBD2 (6 bases each). CDR3 size: 16 residues. CDR1 and CDR2 (germline): SNHLY, FYNNEI. Trimming cost V 5 bases and J 5 bases, with 18 bases left between them. The CDR3 sequence is CASSFRGLRKTGELFF. The DNA for the CDR3 is TGTGCCAGCAGTTTCCGGGGGCTAAGGAAAACCGGGGAGCTGTTTTTT.

This clonotype appeared once. The gene calls are TRBV7-3 and TRBJ1-4; 7 nucleotides line up with TRBD1. The CDR3 runs 13 residues. V dropped 8 bases and J dropped 3; count of bases not matched to a gene: 3. CDR1 SGHTA and CDR2 FQGTGA come from the germline V gene. CDR3 region: CASATGPNEKLFF. As DNA, the CDR3 is TGTGCCAGCGCGACAGGGCCTAATGAAAAACTGTTTTTT.

This clonotype has ten or more counts. The CDR3, as DNA: TGTGCCAGCTCCAAGGGGACTAGCGACACCGGGGAGCTGTTTTTT. Protein sequence: CASSKGTSDTGELFF. The rearrangement joins TRBV2 to TRBJ2-2, with 10 bases aligning to TRBD2. Germline CDR1 reads SNHLY; CDR2 reads FYNNEI. CDR3 length equals 15 residues. The trim removed 8 bases at V and 3 bases at J, leaving 6 bases unmatched.

This chain joins TRBV5-1 and TRBJ2-7; 8 bases match TRBD1. J lost 5 bases, V lost 0 bases, and 4 bases had no gene match. This CDR3 is built from 14 residues. CDR1 is SGHRS and CDR2 is YFSETQ in the germline V gene. CDR3 nucleotide sequence: TGCGCCAGCAGCTTGGGGCAGACAGGGGACGAGCAGTACTTC. It codes for CASSLGQTGDEQYF. The complete variable domain, with remaining parts taken from reference TRBV5-1 and TRBJ2-7, reads KAGVTQTPRYLIKTRGQQVTLSCSPISGHRSVSWYQQTPGQGLQFLFEYFSETQRNKGNFPGRFSGRQFSNSRSEMNVSTLELGDSALYLCASSLGQTGDEQYFGPGTRLTVT.

This clonotype was observed at least ten times. The chain joins TRBV28 to TRBJ1-1, with 7 bases that match TRBD1. The V gene's germline CDR1 is MDHEN and CDR2 SYDVKM. The CDR3 loop spans 17 amino acids. V lost 4 bases to trimming and J lost 2 bases; unmatched junction nucleotides: 13. The CDR3 is CASSYLRTGDINTEAFF. Here the CDR3 DNA reads TGTGCCAGCAGTTACTTAAGGACAGGCGACATTAACACTGAAGCTTTCTTT.

This clonotype was counted ten times or more. The V call is TRBV6-5, the J call TRBJ2-1, with TRBD2 identical over 12 bases. The germline CDR1 and CDR2 sequences are MNHEY and SVGAGI. This CDR3 spans 16 amino acids. The junction had 4 bases not matched to a gene; V was cut back by 0 bases and J by 7 bases. CDR3 bases: TGTGCCAGCAGTTACTCTCTAGCGGGAGGGGAAAATGAGCAGTTCTTC. It yields the protein CASSYSLAGGENEQFF.

This clonotype was found many times. The chain employs TRBV20-1 and TRBJ1-2; D is possibly TRBD1 (6 bases). This CDR3 has 19 amino acids. Germline assignment: CDR1 DFQATT and CDR2 SNEGSKA (reference sequence). Trimming left V 3 bases short and J 1 base short, with 27 bases between. The DNA for the CDR3 is TGCAGTGCTAGTTTCCAGGGAAGGGCAAGGGGGGGGCTTAACTATGGCTACACCTTC. Its translation: CSASFQGRARGGLNYGYTF.

Many counts were recorded for this clonotype. J is TRBJ2-5 and V is TRBV28; perhaps TRBD2 as D (5 bases). The CDR3 consists of 14 residues. Trimming cost V 10 bases and J 3 bases, with 18 bases left between them. In germline, CDR1 is MDHEN, CDR2 SYDVKM. The CDR3 sequence is CATEIGLLKETQYF. DNA for the CDR3: TGTGCCACCGAGATAGGACTTCTCAAAGAGACCCAGTACTTC.

This clonotype has ten or more counts. It may be a read error: a sequence one base away is much more abundant. This rearrangement joins TRBV7-8 to TRBJ2-1, with D perhaps TRBD2 (5 bases). Germline lookup yields CDR1 SGHVS and CDR2 FQNEAQ. CDR3 size: 16 residues. Between the trimmed V and J ends, which lost 7 bases and 2 bases, there was a span of 18 bases. CDR3 sequence reads: CASNPAHAGAYNEQFF. In DNA form, the CDR3 reads TGTGCCAGCAACCCGGCCCACGCGGGCGCCTACAATGAGCAGTTCTTC.

This clonotype was observed at least ten times. J is TRBJ2-3 and V is TRBV6-5; perhaps TRBD1 as D (6 bases). Trimming cost V 3 bases and J 4 bases, with 11 bases left between them. This CDR3 contains 14 residues. Germline V gene data show CDR1 as MNHEY and CDR2 as SVGAGI. The CDR3 DNA sequence: TGTGCCAGCAGTTATGGGACACCGCCAGATACGCAGTATTTT. Translating gives CASSYGTPPDTQYF.

This clonotype has ten or more counts. The DNA is omitted, as the CDR3 cannot be located on it reliably, and the CDR3 follows TCRdb's listing. The J gene is TRBJ1-4, the V gene TRBV6-5. In germline, CDR1 is MNHEY, CDR2 SVGAGI. The CDR3 spans 16 amino acids, including both terminal residues. CDR3 loop: CASSYSRDPNEKLFFF.

In its sample, this clonotype was seen many times. The V call is TRBV20-1, the J call TRBJ2-5; TRBD2 agrees at 7 bases. In germline, CDR1 is DFQATT, CDR2 SNEGSKA (reference sequence). V lost 3 bases, J lost 1 base, and 5 bases stayed unmatched. The CDR3 contains 14 residues. The CDR3 spells CSASSLAVQETQYF. DNA for the CDR3: TGCAGTGCTAGCTCCCTAGCGGTCCAAGAGACCCAGTACTTC.

Only a few counts were recorded for this clonotype. Written as DNA, the CDR3 is TGTGCCATCGCCCCGCTTTACGGGACAGGGCCTACCGGGGAGCTGTTTTTT. It is translated as CAIAPLYGTGPTGELFF. The J gene is TRBJ2-2, the V gene TRBV28; 9 nucleotides agree with TRBD1. Germline V gene data show CDR1 as MDHEN and CDR2 as SYDVKM. The V gene end was trimmed by 10 bases and the J gene end by 5 bases; junction bases not matched to a gene: 17. The CDR3 runs 17 residues.

In its sample, this clonotype was seen many times. This rearrangement joins TRBV30 to TRBJ1-5, with D tentatively TRBD1 (5 bases). CDR3 length equals 13 residues. The V gene's germline CDR1 is GTSNPN and CDR2 SVGIG (reference sequence). Trimming took off 2 bases at V and 5 bases at J, with 10 bases between the two ends. The CDR3 reads CAWSWGSDQPQHF. CDR3 DNA sequence: TGTGCCTGGAGTTGGGGCTCGGATCAGCCCCAGCATTTT.

This clonotype was detected many times. This CDR3 reads CASSTLRAADEQFF. DNA of the CDR3: TGCGCCAGCAGCACACTCAGGGCCGCCGATGAGCAGTTCTTC. The chain uses TRBV5-1 and TRBJ2-1; tentatively, D is TRBD1 (5 bases). There are 14 residues in the CDR3. From germline, CDR1 is SGHRS and CDR2 YFSETQ. Trimming removed 4 bases from V and 8 bases from J, with 16 bases in between.

This clonotype occurred many times. The J gene is TRBJ1-5, the V gene TRBV6-1; 9 nucleotides align to TRBD1. With V trimmed by 5 bases and J by 5 bases, 4 bases remained unmatched. The germline V gene has CDR1 MNHNS and CDR2 SASEGT. This CDR3 comprises 14 residues. The CDR3 nucleotides read TGTGCCAGCAGTCTAACAGGGGGCTATCAGCCCCAGCATTTT. It encodes CASSLTGGYQPQHF.

This clonotype was observed many times. CDR3 coding DNA: TGCAGCGTCAGTGCCGGTTGGGGGATGAACACTGAAGCTTTCTTT. This translates into CSVSAGWGMNTEAFF. The rearrangement links TRBV29-1 to TRBJ1-1; tentatively, D is TRBD1 (5 bases). The CDR3 loop spans 15 amino acids. The V gene lost 6 bases and the J gene lost 0 bases, with 17 bases spanning the gap. Per germline, CDR1 SQVTM and CDR2 ANQGSEA.

Only a few counts were recorded for this clonotype. The rearrangement joins TRBV13 to TRBJ2-5; the match to TRBD2 covers 10 bases. The CDR3 has 16 residues. In germline, CDR1 is PRHDT, CDR2 FYEKMQ (reference sequence). The junction had 3 bases not matched to a gene; V was cut back by 2 bases and J by 0 bases. The CDR3 spells CASSLYSGGHQETQYF. As DNA, the CDR3 is TGTGCCAGCAGCTTATATAGCGGGGGGCACCAAGAGACCCAGTACTTC.

This clonotype was counted many times. V is TRBV11-3 and J is TRBJ2-5, with D perhaps TRBD2 (6 bases). V lost 1 base and J lost 2, with 11 bases in between. Per germline, CDR1 SGHNT and CDR2 YENEEA. There are 15 residues in the CDR3. The chain's CDR3 is CASSLGGDQQETQYF. CDR3 DNA: TGTGCCAGCAGCTTAGGGGGGGACCAACAAGAGACCCAGTACTTC.

In its sample, this clonotype was seen a few times. The chain uses TRBV5-1 and TRBJ1-1, with D uncertain. V was shortened by 0 bases and J by 0 bases, with 9 bases between the two germline ends. Germline-derived CDR1 and CDR2 are SGHRS and YFSETQ. The CDR3 has 15 amino acids. The CDR3 DNA is TGCGCCAGCAGCTTGGCCTTGAGGGTGAACACTGAAGCTTTCTTT. Translated: CASSLALRVNTEAFF.